These 23 T cell receptor beta chains share one sample of origin, sequenced in a study of control samples from healthy donors and cancer patients. Some clones are missing from TCRdb's copy, which holds only in-frame ones; the method was immunoSEQ multiplex PCR. Among about 130,000 clones, 80% to 95% were seen once, and the ten largest hold around 8.1%. The sample was blood. These receptors were collected from a young man in good health.

This chain connects TRBV10-2 to TRBJ1-2; possible D gene TRBD1, 6 bases. Trimming pared 2 bases from V and 4 bases from J, leaving 14 bases between. The CDR3 loop spans 15 amino acids. CDR1 WSHSY and CDR2 SAAADI come from the germline V gene. The CDR3 coding sequence is TGCGCCAGCAGTGAGACCCTGGGGGCCCTCTATGGCTACACCTTC. Translated, it gives CASSETLGALYGYTF.

V usage is TRBV5-1 and J usage is TRBJ2-3, with TRBD2 as a possible D gene (5 bases). V shed 4 bases and J shed 0 bases, with 12 bases lying between them. CDR3 length equals 15 residues. Germline V gene data show CDR1 as SGHRS and CDR2 as YFSETQ. The CDR3 DNA is TGCGCCAGCAGCGTTGGAGGTACTAGCACAGATACGCAGTATTTT. Translated, it gives CASSVGGTSTDTQYF. The full variable domain, with the rest looked up from reference TRBV5-1 and TRBJ2-3, is KAGVTQTPRYLIKTRGQQVTLSCSPISGHRSVSWYQQTPGQGLQFLFEYFSETQRNKGNFPGRFSGRQFSNSRSEMNVSTLELGDSALYLCASSVGGTSTDTQYFGPGTRLTVL.

V gene TRBV10-1 combines with J gene TRBJ2-3; D uncertain. Trimming left V 5 bases short and J 1 base short, with 13 bases between. The CDR3 spans 15 residues. Germline V gene sequence: CDR1 WNHNN, CDR2 SYGVQD (reference sequence). CDR3 residues: CASSPTFGGTDTQYF. DNA for the CDR3: TGCGCCAGCAGTCCTACGTTTGGGGGCACAGATACGCAGTATTTT.

The chain uses TRBV27 and TRBJ1-1; D is possibly TRBD1 (6 bases). This CDR3 comprises 14 residues. The V gene lost 8 bases and the J gene lost 0 bases, with 13 bases spanning the gap. Germline assignment: CDR1 MNHEY and CDR2 SMNVEV (reference sequence). CDR3 protein: CASGWDTLNTEAFF. In DNA form, the CDR3 reads TGTGCCAGCGGATGGGACACCTTGAACACTGAAGCTTTCTTT.

This chain links TRBV11-2 with TRBJ2-5; 10 nucleotides line up with TRBD1. The CDR3 has 16 amino acids. Germline V CDR1 and CDR2: SGHAT, FQNNGV. V trimming: 5 bases; J trimming: 5 bases; junction bases outside the gene matches: 11. The DNA for the CDR3 is TGTGCCAGCAGCCCAGACAGGGGGCGTTTTTGGGAGACCCAGTACTTC. This sequence encodes CASSPDRGRFWETQYF.

V usage is TRBV5-1 and J usage is TRBJ2-7; TRBD2 is a possible D gene (5 bases). The CDR3 is 15 amino acids. Germline V lookup: CDR1 SGHRS, CDR2 YFSETQ. Trimming cost V 0 bases and J 5 bases, with 15 bases left between them. The CDR3 reads CASSLGVGEPDEQYF. The CDR3 DNA reads as TGCGCCAGCAGCTTGGGGGTCGGGGAACCGGACGAGCAGTACTTC.

The gene calls are TRBV7-6 and TRBJ2-1, with D perhaps being TRBD1 or TRBD2 (7 bases each). The V gene lost 3 bases and the J gene lost 0 bases, with 12 bases spanning the gap. This CDR3 region has 16 residues. Germline values: CDR1 SGHVS, CDR2 FNYEAQ. As DNA, the CDR3 is TGTGCCAGCAGCTTGACAGGGACTAACTCCTACAATGAGCAGTTCTTC. Translated: CASSLTGTNSYNEQFF.

The chain combines TRBV3-1 (or the pseudogene TRBV3-2) with TRBJ2-3, with TRBD2 as a possible D gene (5 bases). Per the germline V gene, CDR1 is LGHDT and CDR2 is YNNKEL (reference sequence). V was cut by 1 base and J by 3 bases, with 8 bases left in between. The CDR3 has 14 amino acids. This CDR3 is CASSQGEWTDTQYF. For the CDR3, the DNA is TGTGCCAGCAGCCAAGGGGAGTGGACAGATACGCAGTATTTT.

V and J are TRBV30 and TRBJ1-1; 7 bases line up with TRBD1. Trimming cost V 8 bases and J 6 bases; bases outside gene matches: 15. Germline V gene data show CDR1 as GTSNPN and CDR2 as SVGIG (reference sequence). This CDR3 is 14 amino acids long. Written as DNA, the CDR3 is TGTGCCACCCCGGCACAGGGGTCAGTCGCTGAAGCTTTCTTT. Its protein product is CATPAQGSVAEAFF.

The chain links TRBV11-2 to TRBJ2-1; D call uncertain. The CDR3 has 13 amino acids. V was pared by 0 bases and J by 6 bases, with 6 bases between. Germline V gene data show CDR1 as SGHAT and CDR2 as FQNNGV. CDR3 DNA: TGTGCCAGCAGCTTAGAGGCCGGCAATGAGCAGTTCTTC. Residues: CASSLEAGNEQFF.

This clone came up once. The gene calls are TRBV19 and TRBJ1-5, with 8 bases lining up with TRBD1. CDR1 is LNHDA, CDR2 SQIVND, per germline (reference sequence). V lost 3 bases, J lost 7 bases, and 2 bases stayed unmatched. This CDR3 region has 13 residues. The CDR3 sequence: CASSIRGHQPQHF. Here the CDR3 DNA reads TGTGCCAGTAGTATCAGGGGGCACCAGCCCCAGCATTTT.

The chain carries TRBV2 and TRBJ1-2, with D tentatively TRBD1 (6 bases). The V and J ends lost 7 bases and 5 bases respectively, with 20 bases between them. The CDR3 loop spans 15 amino acids. Germline CDR1 SNHLY, CDR2 FYNNEI. Here the CDR3 reads CASIRDRSNYYGYTF. DNA for the CDR3: TGTGCCAGCATTAGAGACAGGTCCAACTATTATGGCTACACCTTC.

The chain links TRBV5-1 to TRBJ1-3; D unclear. The V end lost 1 base, the J end lost 0 bases, and 2 bases lay between the germline ends. Germline V gives CDR1 SGHRS, CDR2 YFSETQ. The CDR3 length is 13 residues. This CDR3 reads CASSLNSGNTIYF. The CDR3 DNA sequence: TGCGCCAGCAGCTTGAACTCTGGAAACACCATATATTTT. The whole variable domain, filled in from reference TRBV5-1 and TRBJ1-3, reads KAGVTQTPRYLIKTRGQQVTLSCSPISGHRSVSWYQQTPGQGLQFLFEYFSETQRNKGNFPGRFSGRQFSNSRSEMNVSTLELGDSALYLCASSLNSGNTIYFGEGSWLTVV.

The V and J genes are TRBV5-1 and TRBJ2-5; D tentatively reads TRBD1 or TRBD2 (6 bases each). Per the germline V gene, CDR1 is SGHRS and CDR2 is YFSETQ. V lost 5 bases, J lost 4 bases, and 12 bases lay in between. The CDR3 is 13 amino acids. In DNA form, the CDR3 reads TGCGCCAGCAGAGAGGGGGGTGGAGAGACCCAGTACTTC. Residues: CASREGGGETQYF.

The genes are TRBV9 and TRBJ1-3; D is possibly TRBD1 (5 bases). V lost 1 base, J lost 6 bases, and 20 bases lay in between. The CDR3 is 17 residues long. In germline, CDR1 is SGDLS, CDR2 YYNGEE. Written as DNA, the CDR3 is TGTGCCAGCAGCGTATCGATAGGGGCGGCAGGAGTAAACACCATATATTTT. It codes for CASSVSIGAAGVNTIYF.

Concerning this clone: The sample carries other DNA sequences with the same CDR3. The CDR3 loop is CASSLGQGGTEAFF. The CDR3 nucleotides are TGCGCCAGCAGCCTGGGACAGGGGGGGACTGAAGCTTTCTTT. The V call is TRBV5-1, the J call TRBJ1-1; 11 bases match TRBD1. The trim removed 4 bases at V and 5 bases at J, leaving 4 bases unmatched. CDR1 and CDR2 (germline): SGHRS, YFSETQ. This CDR3 has 14 amino acids.

This clone was recorded once. The genes are TRBV19 and TRBJ1-1; D call uncertain. With 5 bases removed from V and 5 bases from J, the gap between germline ends came to 12 bases. The CDR3 loop spans 13 amino acids. In germline, CDR1 is LNHDA, CDR2 SQIVND (reference sequence). This CDR3 reads CASSVNGDTEAFF. CDR3 bases: TGTGCCAGTAGTGTGAACGGGGATACTGAAGCTTTCTTT.

The chain uses TRBV6-5 and TRBJ2-1; 7 nucleotides agree with TRBD2. The CDR3 is made up of 14 amino acids. Germline CDR1 reads MNHEY; CDR2 reads SVGAGI. The ends lost 5 bases at V and 2 bases at J; junction bases unmatched: 3. The CDR3 DNA follows: TGTGCCAGCAGTAGCGGGGTGGCCTACAATGAGCAGTTCTTC. Protein product: CASSSGVAYNEQFF.

V gene TRBV3-1 (or the pseudogene TRBV3-2) combines with J gene TRBJ2-5; 9 bases are a match to TRBD1. From germline, CDR1 is LGHDT and CDR2 YNNKEL (reference sequence). This CDR3 has 16 amino acids. The ends lost 4 bases at V and 3 bases at J; junction bases unmatched: 9. The DNA for the CDR3 is TGTGCCAGCAGCCCTCGCTTGACAGGGGGAGAAGAGACCCAGTACTTC. Translation gives CASSPRLTGGEETQYF.

The chain carries TRBV9 and TRBJ2-3, with 7 bases that match TRBD2. With V trimmed by 4 bases and J by 3 bases, 14 bases remained unmatched. Germline CDR1 is SGDLS and CDR2 is YYNGEE. The CDR3 covers 17 residues. CDR3 sequence (DNA): TGTGCCAGCAGCCAATTTTGGGGAGGGAAACGGACAGATACGCAGTATTTT. Protein product: CASSQFWGGKRTDTQYF. The full variable domain, rest sourced from reference TRBV9 and TRBJ2-3, is DSGVTQTPKHLITATGQRVTLRCSPRSGDLSVYWYQQSLDQGLQFLIQYYNGEERAKGNILERFSAQQFPDLHSELNLSSLELGDSALYFCASSQFWGGKRTDTQYFGPGTRLTVL.

This sequence joins TRBV6-1 and TRBJ2-7; no clear D gene. CDR1 is MNHNS and CDR2 is SASEGT in the germline V gene. Trimming removed 2 bases at V and 3 bases at J, with 2 bases between. This CDR3 is 11 amino acids long. The CDR3 bases are TGTGCCAGCAGTGAATTCTACGAGCAGTACTTC. Residues: CASSEFYEQYF.

The V gene is TRBV5-1, the J gene TRBJ1-2; tentatively, D is TRBD1 (6 bases). This CDR3 has 16 residues. CDR1 and CDR2 (germline): SGHRS, YFSETQ. V dropped 1 base and J dropped 7 bases, with 20 bases sitting between them. Here the CDR3 reads CASSLSVQQGRSGYTF. DNA for the CDR3: TGCGCCAGCAGCTTGTCTGTACAACAGGGAAGGTCTGGCTACACCTTC.

The chain couples TRBV19 to TRBJ1-2; unclear D gene. The ends were cut back, 10 bases at V and 7 bases at J, with 16 bases in the middle. Per the germline V gene, CDR1 is LNHDA and CDR2 is SQIVND (reference sequence). This CDR3 contains 12 residues. CDR3 in DNA: TGTGCCACCACCGGAGGGTTGGGTGGCTACACCTTC. This encodes CATTGGLGGYTF.